The TCR beta chain under discussion was sequenced for a study of human T cells and chemical hapten exposure. This clonotype came up many times. The CDR3 runs 16 residues. Trimming stripped 0 bases from V and 0 bases from J, with 9 bases between. Germline lookup yields CDR1 LGHNA and CDR2 YNFKEQ. Documented time point: patch test 1, 2 weeks after DPC sensitization. Treatment defined: therapeutic diphenylcyclopropenone sensitization with weekly scalp DPC. Methods used by the authors: A per-sample median of around 100,000 TCRs was observed, with a range of roughly 23,224 to 750,000. TCRdb recomputed calls from the RACE reads with MiXCR, one row per CDR3 protein. The V and J calls reflect TCRdb's pipeline rather than the authors' work. Of under 450,000 distinct CDR3 sequences in the sample, around 5% are singletons; the top ten hold around 2%.

The sequenced sample was whole blood, obtained in connection with sensitization to the hapten diphenylcyclopropenone (DPC). The chain couples TRBV4-2 to TRBJ2-4; maybe TRBD2 (6 bases). This clonotype originated in a woman aged 45-65 years with alopecia areata. Some clones in this sample may be carry-over from other donors' samples. CDR3 residues: CASSQDPEGAKNIQYF. Here the CDR3 DNA reads TGTGCCAGCAGCCAAGATCCGGAGGGAGCCAAAAACATTCAGTACTTC.